One and the same sample provided the 22 T cell receptor beta chains below, sequenced in a study of blood T cell repertoires in COVID-19 (TCRdb year 2020). Receptors were amplified or captured by the immunoSEQ multiplex PCR assay. TCRdb took this table from immuneACCESS and kept in-frame rearrangements with V and J called. Such tables lack part of the clones; where checked against another copy, unresolved V genes explain under half of the gap, and the rest is unexplained. The table for this sample lists over 50,000 clones; more than 90% of them were counted only once. Of the sample, around 6% falls within the top ten clones. The sequenced sample consisted of peripheral blood. All receptors come from a man aged 50 or older with active COVID-19.

V usage is TRBV21-1 and J usage is TRBJ2-1; the table's TRBD2 call for D was not verified on the DNA. TRBV21-1 is described as a pseudogene. The CDR3 covers 17 residues. CDR3 residues: CASSKVRLAGYFNEQFF. CDR3 DNA: TGTGCCAGCAGCAAAGTTAGGCTAGCGGGTTACTTTAATGAGCAGTTCTTC.

The genes are TRBV18 and TRBJ2-7, with 8 bases lining up with TRBD1. CDR1 and CDR2 from the germline V gene are KGHSH and LQKENI. Unmatched junction bases numbered 4, after V lost 6 bases and J lost 3 bases. The CDR3 contains 13 residues. Here the CDR3 DNA reads TGTGCCAGCTCCAAACAGGGGGACTACGAGCAGTACTTC. This codes for CASSKQGDYEQYF. Variable domain in full (rest from reference TRBV18 and TRBJ2-7): NAGVMQNPRHLVRRRGQEARLRCSPMKGHSHVYWYRQLPEEGLKFMVYLQKENIIDESGMPKERFSAEFPKEGPSILRIQQVVRGDSAAYFCASSKQGDYEQYFGPGTRLTVT.

The rearrangement uses TRBV7-2 and TRBJ1-2; TRBD1 matches at 9 bases. Germline CDR1 SGHTA, CDR2 FQGNSA. V shed 2 bases, J shed 7 bases, and the junction held 11 bases outside the gene matches. This CDR3 has 16 residues. The DNA of the CDR3 is TGTGCCAGCAGCTTATCTGCCGGGACAGGGTCTTCTGGCTACACCTTC. Its translation: CASSLSAGTGSSGYTF.

This clone was seen just once. The germline gene is not matched at one end of the junction; a read error may be the cause. The CDR3 sequence: CASSLGLAGGGGRHF. CDR3 in DNA: TGTGCCAGCAGCTTAGGTCTAGCGGGGGGCGGGGGCCGTCACTTC. The rearrangement joins TRBV7-2 to TRBJ2-5, with TRBD2 matching 11 bases. The CDR3 sequence is 15 residues long. Germline values: CDR1 SGHTA, CDR2 FQGNSA. Variable domain in full (rest from reference TRBV7-2 and TRBJ2-5): GAGVSQSPSNKVTEKGKDVELRCDPISGHTALYWYRQSLGQGLEFLIYFQGNSAPDKSGLPSDRFSAERTGGSVSTLTIQRTQQEDSAVYLCASSLGLAGGGGRHFGPGTRLLVL.

CDR3 region: CASSARGSYEQYF. The CDR3 DNA follows: TGTGCCAGCAGCGCAAGGGGGTCCTACGAGCAGTACTTC. The rearrangement links TRBV3-1 (or the pseudogene TRBV3-2) to TRBJ2-7; TRBD1 is a possible D gene (6 bases). CDR1 is LGHDT and CDR2 is YNNKEL in the germline V gene (reference sequence). V shed 5 bases and J shed 1 base, with 9 bases lying between them. The CDR3 runs to 13 residues.

The CDR3 is CAWSPNSNQPQHF. Here the CDR3 DNA reads TGTGCCTGGAGTCCTAATAGCAATCAGCCCCAGCATTTT. This sequence joins TRBV30 and TRBJ1-5; no clear D. The CDR3 is made up of 13 amino acids. V dropped 2 bases and J dropped 0 bases, with 5 bases sitting between them. Germline V CDR1 and CDR2: GTSNPN, SVGIG (reference sequence). Based on the CDR3 plus reference TRBV30 and TRBJ1-5, the full variable domain is SQTIHQWPATLVQPVGSPLSLECTVEGTSNPNLYWYRQAAGRGLQLLFYSVGIGQISSEVPQNLSASRPQDRQFILSSKKLLLSDSGFYLCAWSPNSNQPQHFGDGTRLSIL.

This chain connects TRBV6-5 to TRBJ2-7; perhaps TRBD1 as D (6 bases). The germline gives CDR1 MNHEY, CDR2 SVGAGI. V lost 10 bases and J 6 bases, leaving 13 bases between the germline ends. The CDR3 has 11 amino acids. The CDR3 nucleotides read TGTGCCATCACGAACAGGGTCGAGCAGTACTTC. This sequence encodes CAITNRVEQYF.

The V and J genes are TRBV6-2 or TRBV6-3 and TRBJ1-5, with 7 bases matching TRBD1. The trim removed 6 bases at V and 2 bases at J, leaving 13 bases unmatched. CDR1 and CDR2 from the germline V gene are MNHEY and SVGEGT. This CDR3 spans 17 amino acids. In nucleotides, the CDR3 is TGTGCCAGCAGCCCCCTTCGACCAGGGGGAGGCAATCAGCCCCAGCATTTT. It is translated as CASSPLRPGGGNQPQHF.

This sequence joins TRBV29-1 and TRBJ1-1; 7 nucleotides align to TRBD1. The CDR3 is 13 amino acids. J was trimmed by 7 bases and V by 2 bases; bases with no gene match: 7. Germline V lookup: CDR1 SQVTM, CDR2 ANQGSEA. The CDR3 loop is CSVESRGLGEAFF. Written as DNA, the CDR3 is TGCAGCGTTGAAAGCAGGGGGTTGGGTGAAGCTTTCTTT.

The chain links TRBV4-1 to TRBJ1-2, with 7 nucleotides matching TRBD1. CDR3 length equals 16 residues. V trimming: 4 bases; J trimming: 4 bases; junction bases outside the gene matches: 12. CDR1 and CDR2 (germline): MGHRA, YSYEKL. Here the CDR3 DNA reads TGCGCCAGCAGCCTTAATTCAGGGGGTGGGGCCTATGGCTACACCTTC. It encodes CASSLNSGGGAYGYTF.

In its sample, this clone was seen once. The rearrangement joins TRBV3-1 (or the pseudogene TRBV3-2) to TRBJ2-1; TRBD2 agrees at 9 bases. The J segment lost 7 bases and the V segment lost 5 bases, leaving 9 bases of the junction unmatched. The CDR3 is 15 amino acids. From germline, CDR1 is LGHDT and CDR2 YNNKEL (reference sequence). The CDR3 sequence is CASSFGTSPQNEQFF. The DNA for the CDR3 is TGTGCCAGCAGCTTTGGGACTAGCCCACAGAATGAGCAGTTCTTC.

The chain couples TRBV4-1 to TRBJ2-7; 7 positions agree with TRBD2. Trimming removed 3 bases from V and 0 bases from J; junction bases left unmatched: 5. This CDR3 is built from 15 residues. The germline gives CDR1 MGHRA, CDR2 YSYEKL. In DNA, the CDR3 is TGCGCCAGCAGCCACAAGACTAGCAGCTCCTACGAGCAGTACTTC. Protein product: CASSHKTSSSYEQYF.

V and J are TRBV6-5 and TRBJ1-2; 8 positions match TRBD1. From germline, CDR1 is MNHEY and CDR2 SVGAGI. V trimming: 2 bases; J trimming: 6 bases; junction bases outside the gene matches: 8. This CDR3 region has 15 residues. The DNA of the CDR3 is TGTGCCAGCAGTTACATGGACAGGGACGTCGATGGCTACACCTTC. Translating gives CASSYMDRDVDGYTF.

The chain combines TRBV7-9 with TRBJ2-3; 7 positions match TRBD2. The CDR3 totals 16 residues. Losses at the gene ends were 3 bases for V and 2 bases for J; bases not matched to a gene: 8. CDR1 and CDR2 from the germline V gene are SEHNR and FQNEAQ (reference sequence). The CDR3 DNA reads as TGTGCCAGCAGCTTCTTCTTAGCGGGTCTCACAGATACGCAGTATTTT. It is translated as CASSFFLAGLTDTQYF.

This clone was seen a single time. The J gene is TRBJ2-5, the V gene TRBV7-9; 7 nucleotides align to TRBD2. The germline V gene has CDR1 SEHNR and CDR2 FQNEAQ (reference sequence). This CDR3 has 15 residues. V trimming: 3 bases; J trimming: 2 bases; junction bases outside the gene matches: 6. The CDR3 region has the DNA TGTGCCAGCAGCTTGGGAGGGGAACCTCAAGAGACCCAGTACTTC. Encoded protein: CASSLGGEPQETQYF.

CDR3 amino acids: CAWSVTLQASGNTIYF. CDR3 sequence (DNA): TGTGCCTGGAGTGTAACCCTACAGGCATCTGGAAACACCATATATTTT. The chain uses TRBV30 and TRBJ1-3, with D possibly being TRBD1 (5 bases). CDR3 length: 16 residues. The V and J ends lost 0 bases and 1 base respectively, with 13 bases between them. Germline V gene data show CDR1 as GTSNPN and CDR2 as SVGIG (reference sequence). The full variable domain, its missing parts supplied by reference TRBV30 and TRBJ1-3, is SQTIHQWPATLVQPVGSPLSLECTVEGTSNPNLYWYRQAAGRGLQLLFYSVGIGQISSEVPQNLSASRPQDRQFILSSKKLLLSDSGFYLCAWSVTLQASGNTIYFGEGSWLTVV.

This chain uses TRBV30 with TRBJ1-6; 7 nucleotides agree with TRBD1. CDR1 and CDR2 (germline): GTSNPN, SVGIG (reference sequence). This CDR3 has 13 residues. The trim removed 3 bases at V and 7 bases at J, leaving 3 bases unmatched. The CDR3 sequence: CAWRTGYNSPLHF. The CDR3 region has the DNA TGTGCCTGGAGGACAGGGTACAATTCACCCCTCCACTTT.

The chain combines TRBV3-1 (or the pseudogene TRBV3-2) with TRBJ2-1; the D gene is possibly TRBD2 (6 bases). Per the germline V gene, CDR1 is LGHDT and CDR2 is YNNKEL (reference sequence). V was trimmed by 1 base and J by 3 bases, leaving 16 bases between them. This CDR3 contains 17 residues. The CDR3 reads CASSQGKRTTNYNEQFF. The CDR3 nucleotides are TGTGCCAGCAGCCAAGGTAAGCGGACTACGAACTACAATGAGCAGTTCTTC.

The V call is TRBV5-1, the J call TRBJ2-2, with 12 bases identical to TRBD2. CDR1 is SGHRS, CDR2 YFSETQ, per germline. The V gene end was trimmed by 5 bases and the J gene end by 6 bases; junction bases not matched to a gene: 8. The CDR3 has 16 amino acids. CDR3 in amino acids: CASRISSGRASGELFF. The CDR3 region has the DNA TGCGCCAGCAGAATATCTAGCGGGAGGGCCTCCGGGGAGCTGTTTTTT.

This clone was observed once. The chain couples TRBV30 to TRBJ2-6; no clear D gene. V lost 3 bases and J lost 1, with 7 bases in between. This CDR3 is built from 14 residues. Germline values: CDR1 GTSNPN, CDR2 SVGIG (reference sequence). The CDR3 loop reads CAWRRESGANVLTF. Here the CDR3 DNA reads TGTGCCTGGAGACGAGAGTCTGGGGCCAACGTCCTGACTTTC. The variable domain in full, completed from reference TRBV30 and TRBJ2-6, reads SQTIHQWPATLVQPVGSPLSLECTVEGTSNPNLYWYRQAAGRGLQLLFYSVGIGQISSEVPQNLSASRPQDRQFILSSKKLLLSDSGFYLCAWRRESGANVLTFGAGSRLTVL.

V and J are TRBV24-1 and TRBJ2-3, with D unclear. The length of the CDR3 is 11 residues. Germline CDR1 reads KGHDR; CDR2 reads SFDVKD. The V gene lost 9 bases and the J gene lost 6 bases, with 9 bases spanning the gap. This CDR3 is CATRRGDTQYF. The CDR3 DNA reads TGTGCCACCCGCAGAGGTGATACGCAGTATTTT.

The chain combines TRBV3-1 (or the pseudogene TRBV3-2) with TRBJ1-3; D unresolved. Per the germline V gene, CDR1 is LGHDT and CDR2 is YNNKEL (reference sequence). The CDR3 is 15 residues long. V shed 3 bases and J shed 2 bases, with 11 bases lying between them. The CDR3 bases are TGTGCCAGCAGCCAGGGAGGAAACCCTGGAAACACCATATATTTT. Translation gives CASSQGGNPGNTIYF.